This TCR beta chain was captured by sequencing in a study of T cell responses to AZD1222 COVID-19 vaccine. This clone was picked up a small number of times. The assay was immunoSEQ multiplex PCR, and TCRdb's table has in-frame clones only and misses some. Of more than 95,000 clones listed, around nine tenths are singletons. The CDR3 consists of 15 residues. Per the germline V gene, CDR1 is SGHDT and CDR2 is YYEEEE. V lost 2 bases, J lost 0 bases, and 9 bases lay in between. The specimen comprised peripheral blood, sampled on day 0 of AZD1222 vaccination. J is TRBJ1-3 and V is TRBV5-6; D gene unclear. This clonotype was obtained from an adult in good health. The CDR3 protein is CASSLWRSSGNTIYF. CDR3 DNA: TGTGCCAGCAGCTTATGGAGGAGCTCTGGAAACACCATATATTTT.